The clone carrying this T cell receptor (beta chain) came up many times. Genomic DNA acted as the template from which TCR beta VDJ combination and CDR3 sequence profiling were carried out. TCRdb redid the calling of the reads with MiXCR, one entry per CDR3 protein. This table holds fewer than 200,000 distinct CDR3 sequences, approximately 48% found once. The germline V gene encodes CDR1 SGHAT and CDR2 FQNNGV. The CDR3 runs 19 residues. V shed 4 bases, J shed 4 bases, and the junction held 20 bases outside the gene matches. Patients included in sequencing had previously demonstrated CD8+CD57+ cell expansion by flow cytometry. The source of the sample is a study of CD8+CD57+ T cells in acquired aplastic anemia. The wider study: Each DNA sample taken from sorted CD4+ and CD8+ cells came to 3 to 4 ug on average.

The sample comprised sorted CD4+, CD8+, or CD8+CD57+ T cells (not recorded which) from PBMCs. The receptor's source is a human donor with aplastic anemia. This chain uses TRBV11-2 with TRBJ2-7, with 9 bases matching TRBD1. Here the CDR3 reads CASSSLRDRAPYSLYEQYF. The CDR3 nucleotides are TGTGCCAGCAGCTCCCTCCGGGACAGGGCTCCCTATTCCCTTTACGAGCAGTACTTC.